This T cell receptor beta chain derives from a study of cytomegalovirus exposure and HLA in healthy donors. Profiled with immunoSEQ multiplex PCR; TCRdb holds only in-frame clones, not every one. The table shows about 69,000 clones, with 85% to 95% occurring only once. V was clipped by 3 bases and J by 2 bases; unmatched bases: 5. Germline CDR1 reads MNHNS; CDR2 reads SASEGT. The CDR3 has 16 amino acids. Study results and limitations: Altogether, 160 or so TCR beta chains were recorded as cytomegalovirus-associated. Rare TCR sequences dominated, though some public TCRs recurred in many donors. With high specificity and sensitivity, the classifier reportedly diagnosed cytomegalovirus status. In a later analysis, first-cohort TCR clusters were found to tend to co-occur in the 90 to 150 validation repertoires.

With regard to this clone: Its antigen remains unknown.

This TCR was sampled from a woman younger than 35 in good health and CMV-seronegative. The chain carries TRBV6-1 and TRBJ2-3; TRBD2 aligns across 10 bases. Sample: PBMCs. The CDR3 here is CASSDTSGTPTDTQYF. For the CDR3, the DNA is TGTGCCAGCAGTGACACTAGCGGGACCCCCACAGATACGCAGTATTTT.